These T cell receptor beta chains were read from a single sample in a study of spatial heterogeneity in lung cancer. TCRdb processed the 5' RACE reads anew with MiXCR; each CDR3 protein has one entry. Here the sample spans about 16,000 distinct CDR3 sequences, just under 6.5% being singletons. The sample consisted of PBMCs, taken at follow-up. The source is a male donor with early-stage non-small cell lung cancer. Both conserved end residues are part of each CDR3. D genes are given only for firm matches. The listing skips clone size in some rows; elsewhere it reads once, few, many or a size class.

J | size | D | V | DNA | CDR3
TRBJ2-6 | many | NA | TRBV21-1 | TGTGCCAGCAGCATGCACACAGAGACAGGGGGAGCCGGGGCCAACGTCCTGACTTTC | CASSMHTETGGAGANVLTF
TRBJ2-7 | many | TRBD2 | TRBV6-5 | TGTGCCAGCACGACTAGCGGTTCTTTGCCCGAGCAGTACTTC | CASTTSGSLPEQYF
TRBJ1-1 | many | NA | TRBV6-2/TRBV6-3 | TGTGCCAGCAGTTACGGAACAGTGAACACTGAAGCTTTCTTT | CASSYGTVNTEAFF
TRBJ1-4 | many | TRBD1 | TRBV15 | TGTGCCACCCAACCGGGACAGACTAATGAAAAACTGTTTTTT | CATQPGQTNEKLFF
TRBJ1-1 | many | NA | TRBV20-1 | TGCAGTGCCAAGGAAGGGGGCACTGAAGCTTTCTTT | CSAKEGGTEAFF
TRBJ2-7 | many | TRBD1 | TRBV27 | TGTGCCAGCACCCTAAGACAGGGTTTCTCCTACGAGCAGTACTTC | CASTLRQGFSYEQYF
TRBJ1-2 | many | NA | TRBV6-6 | TGTGCCACTCAAACCGGGGAGGGCAACTATGGCTACACCTTC | CATQTGEGNYGYTF
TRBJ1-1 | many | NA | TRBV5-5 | TGTGCCAGCAGCTTGGCGGGGCGGACTGAAGCTTTCTTT | CASSLAGRTEAFF
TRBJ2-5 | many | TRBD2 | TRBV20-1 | TGCAGTGCTAGAGTTCCTGCGGGCCAGCGGGAGGGTCAAGAGACCCAGTACTTC | CSARVPAGQREGQETQYF
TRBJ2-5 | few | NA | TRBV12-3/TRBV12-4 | TGTGCCAGCAGTTTCTCTCAGGGAGGAGGAGAGACCCAGTACTTC | CASSFSQGGGETQYF
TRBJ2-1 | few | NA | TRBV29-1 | TGCAGCGTTCTCCCGGGGGCCAATGAGCAGTTCTTC | CSVLPGANEQFF
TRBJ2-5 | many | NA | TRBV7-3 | TGTGCCAGCAGCTCCACAGGGCAAGAGACCCAGTACTTC | CASSSTGQETQYF
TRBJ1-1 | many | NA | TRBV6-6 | TGTGCCAGCACCTATGGACGGATTACTGAAGCTTTCTTT | CASTYGRITEAFF
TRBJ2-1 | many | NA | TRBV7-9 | TGTGCCAGCAGCCCCCCTCCCCGGGACTCACAAAGGACTAATGAGCAGTTCTTC | CASSPPPRDSQRTNEQFF
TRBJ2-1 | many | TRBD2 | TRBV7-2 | TGTGCCAGCAGCTTCGACAGCGGGAGTGAGCAGTTCTTC | CASSFDSGSEQFF
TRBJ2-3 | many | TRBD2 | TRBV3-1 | TGTGCCAGCAGCCCCCGAACTAGCGGGAGAGGGGATACGCAGTATTTT | CASSPRTSGRGDTQYF
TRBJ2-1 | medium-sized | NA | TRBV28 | TGTGCCAGCAGTTTAAACTACAATGAGCAGTTCTTC | CASSLNYNEQFF
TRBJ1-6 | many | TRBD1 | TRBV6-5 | TGTGCCAGCATGGCGGGACAGGGGAATTCACCCCTCCACTTT | CASMAGQGNSPLHF
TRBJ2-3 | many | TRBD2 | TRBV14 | TGTGCCAGCAGCCAAGTCTTCCTAGCGGGAGGAGATACGCAGTATTTT | CASSQVFLAGGDTQYF
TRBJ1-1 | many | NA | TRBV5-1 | TGCGCCAGCAGCTCCACACGGAACACTGAAGCTTTCTTT | CASSSTRNTEAFF
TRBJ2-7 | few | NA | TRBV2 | TGTGCCAGCAGTGAACTCTCTCTTCGCAACGAGCAGTACTTC | CASSELSLRNEQYF
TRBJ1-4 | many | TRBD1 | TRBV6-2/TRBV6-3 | TGTGCCAGCAGTCGGGACAGGGGGAATGAAAAACTGTTTTTT | CASSRDRGNEKLFF
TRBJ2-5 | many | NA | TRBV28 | TGTGCCAGCAGTTTCCGGGACCCCCAGACCCAGTACTTC | CASSFRDPQTQYF
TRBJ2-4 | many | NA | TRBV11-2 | TGTGCCAGCAGCAATTTAGAAAACATTCAGTACTTC | CASSNLENIQYF
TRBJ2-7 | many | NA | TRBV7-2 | TGTGCCAGCAGCCCCGGGACGATAGGCGAGCAGTACTTC | CASSPGTIGEQYF
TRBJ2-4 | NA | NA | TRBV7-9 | TGTGCCAGCAGCCCCGGAGAGGTTGGCATTCAGTACTTC | CASSPGEVGIQYF
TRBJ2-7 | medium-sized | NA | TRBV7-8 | TGTGCCAGCAACCCGGGGGCACCGTCCTACGAGCAGTACTTC | CASNPGAPSYEQYF
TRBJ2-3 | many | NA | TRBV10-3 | TGTGCCATCAGTGAGTCGGTGGGCACAGATACGCAGTATTTT | CAISESVGTDTQYF
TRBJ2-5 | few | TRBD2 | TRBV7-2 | TGTGCCAGCAGCGGACGCGGGACTAGCGTTGAGACCCAGTACTTC | CASSGRGTSVETQYF
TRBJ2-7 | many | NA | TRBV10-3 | TGTGCCATCGGGGGGACTGCTAGGGAGCAGTACTTC | CAIGGTAREQYF
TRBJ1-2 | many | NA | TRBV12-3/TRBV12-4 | TGTGCCAGCAGTTTGGGGGGGCCAGGCTATGGCTACACCTTC | CASSLGGPGYGYTF
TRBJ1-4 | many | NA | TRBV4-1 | TGCGCCAGCAGCCAAGAGGGGGCACACCTGGCTAATGAAAAACTGTTTTTT | CASSQEGAHLANEKLFF
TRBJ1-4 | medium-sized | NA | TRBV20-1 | TGCAGTGCTAGAGATTGGTTTGAAAAACTGTTTTTT | CSARDWFEKLFF
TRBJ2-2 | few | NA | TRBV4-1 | TGCGCCAGCAGACGGACACCTCTCACCGGGGAGCTGTTTTTT | CASRRTPLTGELFF
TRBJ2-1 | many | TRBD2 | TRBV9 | TGTGCCAGCACCGTTGCGGGAGACACCTACAATGAGCAGTTCTTC | CASTVAGDTYNEQFF
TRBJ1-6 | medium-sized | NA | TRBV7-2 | TGTGCCAGCAGCTTAATGACCCCTCGGAATTCACCCCTCCACTTT | CASSLMTPRNSPLHF
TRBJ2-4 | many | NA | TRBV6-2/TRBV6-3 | TGTGCCAGCAGTGAGGCAGGGTATGAAAACATTCAGTACTTC | CASSEAGYENIQYF
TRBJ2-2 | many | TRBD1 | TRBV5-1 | TGCGCCAGCAGCGCGGACAGGGGGCCCGGGGAGCTGTTTTTT | CASSADRGPGELFF
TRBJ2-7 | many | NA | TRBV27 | TGTGCCAGCAGTGCACGACTGTTGACCTACGAGCAGTACTTC | CASSARLLTYEQYF
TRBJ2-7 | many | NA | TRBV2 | TGTGCCAGCAGTCAGACCTACGAGCAGTACTTC | CASSQTYEQYF
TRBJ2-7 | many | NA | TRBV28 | TGTGCCAGCAGTGCGCATTTAGAGACGTACGAGCAGTACTTC | CASSAHLETYEQYF
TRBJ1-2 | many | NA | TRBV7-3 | TGTGCCAGCAGCCCGGCCGGCGGCGGTAACTATGGCTACACCTTC | CASSPAGGGNYGYTF
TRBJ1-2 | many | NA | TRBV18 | TGTGCCAGCTCACCACCGGCCAGTAACTATGGCTACACCTTC | CASSPPASNYGYTF
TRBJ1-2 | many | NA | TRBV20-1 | TGCAGTGCTAGCCAGGCGCAAACGAACTATGGCTACACCTTC | CSASQAQTNYGYTF
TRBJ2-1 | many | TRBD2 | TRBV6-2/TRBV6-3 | TGTGCCAGCAGTTATGCCCCTAGCGGACAAAGCTCCTACAATGAGCAGTTCTTC | CASSYAPSGQSSYNEQFF
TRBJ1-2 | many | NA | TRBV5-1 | TGCGCCAGCACCCCCCTCGGGACTTCAGTATACACCTTC | CASTPLGTSVYTF
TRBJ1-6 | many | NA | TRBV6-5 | TGTGCCAGCACCCAAGGGGGTCTCCTCCACTTT | CASTQGGLLHF
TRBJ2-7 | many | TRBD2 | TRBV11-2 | TGTGCCAGCAGACGACTAGCGGGAAGACACTCGGGGGAGCAGTACTTC | CASRRLAGRHSGEQYF
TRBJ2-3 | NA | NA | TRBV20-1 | TGCAGTGCTAGAGTCACAAGCACAGATACGCAGTATTTT | CSARVTSTDTQYF
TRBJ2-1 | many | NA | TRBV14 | TGTGCCAGCAGCCACCAACCTACCTCCTACAATGAGCAGTTCTTC | CASSHQPTSYNEQFF
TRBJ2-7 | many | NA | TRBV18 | TGTGCCAGCTCACCATCCCAACTGGGCTACGAGCAGTACTTC | CASSPSQLGYEQYF
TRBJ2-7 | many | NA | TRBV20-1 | TGCAGTGCTAGAGATCCGACCTACGAGCAGTACTTC | CSARDPTYEQYF
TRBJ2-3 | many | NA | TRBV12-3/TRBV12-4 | TGTGCCAGCAGCCCAATGGGGGGCCGCCGCACAGATACGCAGTATTTT | CASSPMGGRRTDTQYF
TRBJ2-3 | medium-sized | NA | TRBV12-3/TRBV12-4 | TGTGCCAGCAGTTTGGGTATAACGCAGTATTTT | CASSLGITQYF
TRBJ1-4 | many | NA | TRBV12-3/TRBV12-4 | TGTGCCAGCAGTTTATTCCAGGGTGCAAATGAAAAACTGTTTTTT | CASSLFQGANEKLFF
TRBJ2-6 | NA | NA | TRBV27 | TGTGCCAGCAGGGTGCATAGGACCAACGTCCTGACTTTC | CASRVHRTNVLTF
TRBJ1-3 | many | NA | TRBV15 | TGTGCCACCAGCAGCAACAGGGTCGGTTCCTCTGGAAACACCATATATTTT | CATSSNRVGSSGNTIYF
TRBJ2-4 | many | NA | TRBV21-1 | TGTGCCAGCAGCAAAGAGGTGTCCGGGAGGGTAGCCAAAAACATTCAGTACTTC | CASSKEVSGRVAKNIQYF